This T cell receptor (beta chain) was captured in a study of OX40 agonist ivuxolimab in advanced cancers. This clone appeared a few times. Its matching antigen is unknown. The data were produced by immunoSEQ multiplex PCR, yet TCRdb's version contains in-frame clones alone and is incomplete. The repertoire holds roughly 72,000 clones, about 84% seen once, with about 5% in the top ten. The CDR3 totals 13 residues. The ends were cut back, 6 bases at V and 8 bases at J, with 16 bases in the middle. CDR1 and CDR2 from the germline V gene are MNHNS and SASEGT. Study outcomes and limitations: Nonresponders, in some cases, also had low normalized T-cell clonal expansion.

Sequencing was performed on CD4+ or CD8+ T cells sorted from blood, taken in a trial of the OX40 agonist ivuxolimab. This chain connects TRBV6-1 to TRBJ1-2; D might be TRBD1 (5 bases). The origin of this receptor is an adult with an advanced solid tumor such as melanoma, head and neck, liver or kidney cancer. In nucleotides, the CDR3 is TGTGCCAGCAGCTTGGGGGTATCAGCGGGCTACACCTTC. This encodes CASSLGVSAGYTF.